This TCR beta chain derives from a study of blood T cell repertoires in COVID-19. TCRdb keeps only in-frame clones here, not all; method: immunoSEQ multiplex PCR. This repertoire shows a few hundred thousand clones, about four fifths found once; its top ten account for 5.1%. The sample taken for sequencing was PBMCs or T cells enriched from blood (not recorded which). The origin of this receptor is a woman between 45 and 60 years old who had recovered from COVID-19.

The CDR3 is CASSESGFFGNTIYF. CDR3 in DNA: TGTGCCAGCAGTGAATCTGGCTTCTTTGGAAACACCATATATTTT. The chain is built from TRBV25-1 and TRBJ1-3; D uncertain. V lost 1 base and J lost 3, with 10 bases in between. Germline V CDR1 and CDR2: MGHDK, SYGVNS. The CDR3 contains 15 residues.